The subject of this entry is one T cell receptor beta chain. A single count supports this clonotype. No cognate antigen has been identified for it. Per-base qualities were not stored, and no clone one base away is much larger. Reading the germline V gene gives CDR1 SGHTA and CDR2 FQGTGA. From its cysteine to its phenylalanine, the CDR3 spans 17 amino acids. CDR3 DNA only is kept here, 51 bases in frame from base 1. V is trimmed back by 5 bases and J by 4 bases, and the junction contains 14 bases that no gene match accounts for. This entry comes from a study of blood T cells in healthy people across ages (dated by TCRdb to about 2015). About the investigation overall: Template switching captured roughly one uniquely barcoded TCR beta cDNA molecule per two T cells in model experiments. For two donors (one aged 18 to 30 and one aged 80 or older), the study analyzed two additional independent replicas of 1 million unique cDNA reads from the same blood draw. To avoid experimental bias, donors of different ages were distributed randomly across sequencing lanes. Age-related changes in TCR beta repertoire diversity were measured in the study by deep sequencing normalized with unique cDNA molecular identifiers. The donors were split into four age groups: young (average about 16 years), middle-aged (39), aged (over 55) and long-lived (approximately 80). Points the paper makes about the study in general: A strong correlation was found between observed TCR beta diversity and the percentage of naive T cells measured by flow cytometry. Observed TCR beta diversity per million T cells fell roughly linearly with age, and a significant reduction was already apparent by age roughly 41. The long-lived group showed more naive CD4+ T cells, fewer expanded clones and increased TCR diversity than the aged group, suggesting age selection. Because donor CMV infection status was unknown, age-related changes in expanded clonotypes were potentially confounded. Estimates of total diversity based on one million sequenced T cells were regarded as lower bounds and as underestimates. Bulk unsorted PBMC profiling prevented conclusive comparison of naive and antigen-experienced compartments.

Systemically healthy Caucasian individuals from Russia, 35 to 50 in total and aged about 6 to 100 years, were included as donors. Approximately 9.3 milliliters of peripheral blood were collected from each donor into EDTA-treated Vacutainer tubes. Ficoll-Paque density-gradient centrifugation was used to isolate PBMCs, with at least 6.5 million per sample. Trizol reagent was used to extract total RNA from the PBMCs, yielding at least 5.5 micrograms per sample. The percentages of naive CD45RAhigh/CD27high T cells were determined by flow cytometry on a PBMC aliquot from every donor. The method was 5' RACE. Instrument used: Illumina HiSeq 2500. The second PCR ran for roughly 7 to 11 cycles and used a J-beta primer mix along with a sample-barcoded 5' primer. A unique molecular identifier was introduced onto each TCR beta cDNA molecule by a template-switch 5' adaptor carrying 12 random nucleotides. Each sample yielded at least 3 million CDR3-containing paired-end reads. First-strand cDNA synthesis was performed from all RNA using the Mint cDNA synthesis kit, with priming by a TRBC-specific oligonucleotide. Following uracil-DNA glycosylase treatment, all cDNA underwent a first 18-cycle PCR with the universal primers M1SS and BC2_uni_R. Under the source paper's analysis protocol: Each sample was normalized by randomly selecting 1 million high-quality reads, each carrying a distinct molecular identifier. Instead of being binned into consensus sequences, reads that shared molecular identifiers were thrown out. MiTCR, run with a Q25 quality threshold and the strictest error-elimination algorithm, handled CDR3 identification, clonotype clustering and error correction. A nonparametric unseen species model with Euler transformation was used to estimate lower-bound total TCR beta diversity. The public reads were quality trimmed at Q25 with fastp and then assembled into clones with MiXCR by TCRdb, keeping productive beta chains. Entries that share a CDR3 protein sequence are merged under the most common genes and DNA. The authors' filters were not applied to this entry. Counted in this sample were almost 800,000 distinct CDR3 sequences; roughly 50% of them appeared once. The biggest ten clones account for over 20% of the sample.

Specimen: blood. The clonotype originates from a man younger than 45 in good health. This chain joins TRBV7-3 to TRBJ2-1, with TRBD1 matching 7 junction bases. The CDR3 loop reads CASSPLGGTAAYNEQFF. The DNA sequence reads TGTGCCAGCAGCCCGCTGGGTGGGACAGCAGCATACAATGAGCAGTTCTTC.